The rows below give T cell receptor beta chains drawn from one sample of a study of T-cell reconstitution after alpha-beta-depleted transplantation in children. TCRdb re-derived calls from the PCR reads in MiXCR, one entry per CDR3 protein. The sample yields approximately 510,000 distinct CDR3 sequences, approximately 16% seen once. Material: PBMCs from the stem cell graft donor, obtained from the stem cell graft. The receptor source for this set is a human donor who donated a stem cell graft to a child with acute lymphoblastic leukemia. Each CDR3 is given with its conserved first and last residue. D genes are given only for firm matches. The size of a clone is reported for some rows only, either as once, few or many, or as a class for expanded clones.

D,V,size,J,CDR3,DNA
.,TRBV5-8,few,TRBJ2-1,CASSYQGEIYNEQFF,TGTGCCAGCAGCTACCAGGGAGAAATCTACAATGAGCAGTTCTTC
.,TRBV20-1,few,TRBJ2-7,CSARDHGGSAVYEQYF,TGCAGTGCTAGAGATCATGGCGGCTCCGCGGTCTACGAGCAGTACTTC
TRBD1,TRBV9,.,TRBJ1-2,CAGSVAMGTAYGYTF,TGTGCCGGCAGCGTAGCTATGGGGACAGCCTATGGCTACACCTTC
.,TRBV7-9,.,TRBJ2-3,CASSLRGTLDTQYF,TGTGCCAGCAGCTTAAGGGGAACACTCGATACGCAGTATTTT
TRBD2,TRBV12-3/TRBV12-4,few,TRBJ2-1,CASSESGLAGVNEQFF,TGTGCCAGCAGCGAATCGGGACTAGCGGGAGTCAATGAGCAGTTCTTC
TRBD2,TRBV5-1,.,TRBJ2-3,CASSLAGRGMDTQYF,TGCGCCAGCAGCTTGGCCGGGAGGGGCATGGATACGCAGTATTTT
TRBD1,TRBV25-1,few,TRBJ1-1,CASSEWGTAHTEAFF,TGTGCCAGCAGTGAATGGGGGACAGCGCACACTGAAGCTTTCTTT
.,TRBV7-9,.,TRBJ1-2,CASSLATQLYYGYTF,TGTGCCAGCAGCTTAGCGACACAGCTTTACTATGGCTACACCTTC
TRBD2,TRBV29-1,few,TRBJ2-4,CSVSLAGGPSIQYF,TGCAGCGTTAGTTTAGCGGGAGGGCCGAGCATTCAGTACTTC
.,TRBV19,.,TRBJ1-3,CASSISGLRTSGNTIYF,TGTGCCAGTAGTATCTCGGGACTCCGGACTTCAGGAAACACCATATATTTT
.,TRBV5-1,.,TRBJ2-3,CASSLESSPDTQYF,TGCGCCAGCAGCTTGGAGTCTAGCCCAGATACGCAGTATTTT
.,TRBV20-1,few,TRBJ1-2,CSARAWNRNGYTF,TGCAGTGCTAGAGCCTGGAACCGGAATGGCTACACCTTC
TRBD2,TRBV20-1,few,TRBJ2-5,CSAGRGETQYF,TGCAGTGCCGGGCGGGGGGAGACCCAGTACTTC
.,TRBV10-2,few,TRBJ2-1,CASRMISSNNEQFF,TGCGCCAGCAGAATGATAAGCTCAAACAATGAGCAGTTCTTC
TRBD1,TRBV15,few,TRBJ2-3,CATSRAGTGLTDTQYF,TGTGCCACCAGCAGAGCCGGGACAGGGCTCACAGATACGCAGTATTTT
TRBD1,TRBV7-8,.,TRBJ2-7,CASSLNHGTVPYEQYF,TGTGCCAGCAGCCTGAACCACGGGACAGTTCCCTACGAGCAGTACTTC
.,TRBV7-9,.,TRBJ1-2,CASRLEGLPGYTF,TGTGCCAGCCGACTCGAGGGCCTTCCCGGCTACACCTTC
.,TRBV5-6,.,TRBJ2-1,CASRFGAVEQFF,TGTGCCAGCCGCTTCGGTGCGGTTGAGCAGTTCTTC
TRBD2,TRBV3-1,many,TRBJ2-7,CASSPGTRGYEQYF,TGTGCCAGCAGCCCTGGGACTAGGGGGTACGAGCAGTACTTC
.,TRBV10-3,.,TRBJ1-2,CAISEWSGGSGYTF,TGTGCCATCAGTGAGTGGTCGGGAGGGTCTGGCTACACCTTC
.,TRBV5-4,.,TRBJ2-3,CASSPGWSTDTQYF,TGTGCCAGCAGCCCCGGCTGGAGCACAGATACGCAGTATTTT
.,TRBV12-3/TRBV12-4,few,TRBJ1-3,CASSLIGGARLSGNTIYF,TGTGCCAGCAGTTTAATTGGTGGGGCTCGACTCTCTGGAAACACCATATATTTT
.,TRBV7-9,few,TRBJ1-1,CASSLDQGWRTEAFF,TGTGCCAGCAGCTTAGATCAAGGATGGAGGACTGAAGCTTTCTTT
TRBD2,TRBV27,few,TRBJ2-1,CASSPLAGGGESYNEQFF,TGTGCCAGCAGCCCCCTAGCGGGAGGAGGTGAGTCCTACAATGAGCAGTTCTTC
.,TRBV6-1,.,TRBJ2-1,CASSRLHLNEQFF,TGTGCCAGCAGTCGCCTTCACCTCAATGAGCAGTTCTTC
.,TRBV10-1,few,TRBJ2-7,CASSESSPGEQYF,TGCGCCAGCAGTGAGTCGTCCCCCGGCGAGCAGTACTTC
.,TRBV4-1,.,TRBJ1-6,CASSQGKHNSPLHF,TGCGCCAGCAGCCAGGGCAAACATAATTCACCCCTCCACTTT
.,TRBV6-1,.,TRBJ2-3,CASTPERLSTDTQYF,TGTGCCAGCACCCCCGAGAGGCTTAGCACAGATACGCAGTATTTT